This T cell receptor beta chain was captured in a study of T cell responses to AZD1222 COVID-19 vaccine. Whole-study results and caveats: Baseline seropositives among AZD1222 recipients totaled only five to seven. Clonal diversity was possibly underestimated; the donors were predominantly white British and more often female. Dominant CD4 TCR responses targeted spike regions 160-218 and 743-854. Sampling captured repertoires only after the peak T cell response.

J was trimmed by 7 bases and V by 2 bases; bases with no gene match: 4. Germline V CDR1 and CDR2: ENHRY, SYGVKD. This CDR3 is built from 13 residues. Data came from immunoSEQ multiplex PCR; TCRdb stores just in-frame clones and leaves some out. The repertoire holds more than 150,000 clones, with nearly 95% as singletons. To note about this clone: Its cognate antigen is unknown.

This TCR came from an adult who received the AZD1222 COVID-19 vaccine. The chain links TRBV10-3 to TRBJ1-2; 7 positions match TRBD1. This material consisted of peripheral blood, taken 28 days after the second AZD1222 dose. The CDR3 nucleotides read TGTGCCATCAGTGAGGTGGCAGGGGGTGGCTACACCTTC. Translating gives CAISEVAGGGYTF.